This T cell receptor (beta chain) appears in the sequencing data of a study of sequential checkpoint blockade in melanoma. Study-wide context: After both sequences, patients received maintenance nivolumab.

This clone was found a few times. Treatment: randomized to nivolumab then ipilimumab (arm A) or the reverse (arm B). Clones were sequenced by immunoSEQ multiplex PCR, and TCRdb holds only the in-frame ones, with some missing. Found here are 5,600 or so clones, around half of them singletons; the top ten hold about 41%. Trimming took 1 base from V and 2 from J, leaving 12 bases between them. The CDR3 is 16 amino acids. Germline CDR1 and CDR2: MDHEN and SYDVKM. This clonotype was sampled from a human donor with melanoma. The chain carries TRBV28 and TRBJ1-3; no firm D call. The input for sequencing was CD8+ T cells sorted from blood (inferred from file names), taken from a patient given nivolumab and ipilimumab in sequence. For the CDR3, the DNA is TGTGCCAGCAGTTTATTGGACTGGGAGGCTGGAAACACCATATATTTT. Translation: CASSLLDWEAGNTIYF.